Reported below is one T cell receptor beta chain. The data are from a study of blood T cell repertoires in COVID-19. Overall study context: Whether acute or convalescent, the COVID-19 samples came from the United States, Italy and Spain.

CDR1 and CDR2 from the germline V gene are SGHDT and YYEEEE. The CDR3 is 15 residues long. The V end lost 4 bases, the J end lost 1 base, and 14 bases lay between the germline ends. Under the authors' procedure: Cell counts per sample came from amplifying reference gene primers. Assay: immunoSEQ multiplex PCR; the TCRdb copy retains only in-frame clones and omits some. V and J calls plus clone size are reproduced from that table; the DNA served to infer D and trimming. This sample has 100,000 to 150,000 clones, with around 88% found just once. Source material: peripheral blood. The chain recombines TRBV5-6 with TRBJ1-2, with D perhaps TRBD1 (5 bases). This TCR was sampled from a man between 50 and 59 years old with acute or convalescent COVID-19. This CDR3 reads CASSPETELNYGYTF. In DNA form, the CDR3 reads TGTGCCAGCAGCCCGGAGACAGAACTTAACTATGGCTACACCTTC.